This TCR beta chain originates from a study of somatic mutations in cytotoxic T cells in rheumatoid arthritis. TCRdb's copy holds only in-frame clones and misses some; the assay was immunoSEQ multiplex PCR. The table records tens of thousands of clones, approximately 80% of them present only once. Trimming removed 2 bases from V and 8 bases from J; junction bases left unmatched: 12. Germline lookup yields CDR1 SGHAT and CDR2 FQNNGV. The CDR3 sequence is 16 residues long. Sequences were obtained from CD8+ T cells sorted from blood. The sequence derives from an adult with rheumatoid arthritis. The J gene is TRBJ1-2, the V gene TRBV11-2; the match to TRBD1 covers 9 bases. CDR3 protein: CASSLSGDRGLWGYTF. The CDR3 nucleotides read TGTGCCAGCAGCTTATCGGGCGACAGGGGGTTATGGGGCTACACCTTC.